The clone carrying this T cell receptor (beta chain) occurred a few times. What it recognizes is unknown. The sample is drawn from a study of chemoradiotherapy in HPV16-positive cancers. At the level of the study: Candidate HPV-specific clones and shared TCR motifs came from two HPV16-positive patients. Findings and caveats of the study: HPV-responsive T-cell expansion during chemoradiotherapy was linked to improved recurrence-free survival in HPV16-positive patients. Non-HPV-specific T cells did not expand in tumors during treatment, whereas candidate HPV-specific clones and E7-related motifs did.

Germline V CDR1 and CDR2: SGDLS, YYNGEE. The CDR3 is 16 residues long. The junction had 8 bases not matched to a gene; V was cut back by 3 bases and J by 4 bases. The assay was immunoSEQ multiplex PCR, and TCRdb's table has in-frame clones only and misses some. The sample contains some 15,000 clones, roughly 80% of which appear only once. This clonotype originated in a human donor with HPV-associated anogenital cancer. The chain joins TRBV9 to TRBJ1-3, with 9 bases identical to TRBD1. The sample was gathered from a patient who underwent chemoradiotherapy. This CDR3 is CASSAPGTGFGNTIYF. The CDR3 region has the DNA TGTGCCAGCAGCGCACCCGGGACAGGGTTCGGAAACACCATATATTTT.